This is a list of T cell receptor beta chains from one sample in a study of T cells in Graves' hyperthyroidism and ophthalmopathy. TCRdb called the multiplex PCR reads again in MiXCR, with one record for every CDR3 protein. This table has 500,000 or so distinct CDR3 sequences, approximately 17% appearing once. Sequenced material: blood. These receptors were taken from a young woman with Graves' ophthalmopathy. The CDR3 runs from the conserved cysteine through the conserved F or W. A D gene is named only where the DNA matches it firmly. Expanded clones get a size class; other rows say once, few or many, or leave the size out.

d_call cdr3_length clone_size j_call v_call cdr3_aa cdr3_nt
. 13 many TRBJ1-5 TRBV12-3/TRBV12-4 CASSLKSWQPQHF TGTGCCAGCAGTTTAAAAAGTTGGCAGCCCCAGCATTTT
TRBD2 16 many TRBJ2-1 TRBV28 CASSFPGTSGDNEQFF TGTGCCAGCAGTTTTCCCGGGACTAGCGGAGACAATGAGCAGTTCTTC
. 15 few TRBJ2-1 TRBV4-1 CASSQERGVEFGLFF TGCGCCAGCAGCCAAGAACGAGGAGTGGAGTTCGGCTTGTTCTTC
. 14 many TRBJ2-3 TRBV20-1 CSARDGGSTDTQYF TGCAGTGCTAGAGACGGCGGAAGCACAGATACGCAGTATTTT
TRBD1 13 few TRBJ1-2 TRBV20-1 CSATPDRVYGYTF TGCAGTGCCACCCCCGACAGGGTCTACGGCTACACCTTC
. 11 . TRBJ2-7 TRBV28 CASSLNAEQYF TGTGCCAGCAGTTTAAACGCCGAGCAGTACTTC
TRBD2 16 many TRBJ2-1 TRBV6-2/TRBV6-3 CASSYGGTSGYNEQFF TGTGCCAGCAGTTACGGGGGGACTAGCGGATACAATGAGCAGTTCTTC
TRBD1 12 many TRBJ2-1 TRBV29-1 CSVRGHWGEQFF TGCAGCGTTAGGGGGCATTGGGGTGAGCAGTTCTTC
TRBD1 16 . TRBJ1-1 TRBV9 CASSGTGTGFVPEAFF TGTGCCAGCAGCGGTACCGGGACAGGGTTTGTGCCTGAAGCTTTCTTT
TRBD2 12 many TRBJ2-1 TRBV19 CATSGRGNEQFF TGTGCGACTAGCGGGAGGGGGAATGAGCAGTTCTTC
. 12 few TRBJ1-2 TRBV28 CASLARGTGYTF TGTGCCAGCCTAGCCAGGGGAACGGGCTACACCTTC
TRBD1 11 . TRBJ2-7 TRBV30 CAWRDRYEQYF TGTGCCTGGAGGGACAGGTACGAGCAGTACTTC
TRBD1 15 many TRBJ1-5 TRBV28 CASSTPDRGGQPQHF TGTGCCAGCAGCACGCCTGACAGGGGGGGTCAGCCCCAGCATTTT
. 14 . TRBJ2-5 TRBV11-2 CASSPGRISETQYF TGTGCCAGCAGTCCGGGGCGAATAAGTGAGACCCAGTACTTC
. 13 . TRBJ2-7 TRBV6-1 CASSHGTNYEQYF TGTGCCAGCAGCCACGGGACAAACTACGAGCAGTACTTC
. 13 many TRBJ1-1 TRBV6-1 CASRNQGNTEAFF TGTGCCAGCAGAAACCAAGGGAACACTGAAGCTTTCTTT
TRBD1 17 . TRBJ1-5 TRBV10-3 CAISEWQGASSPGPQHF TGTGCCATCAGTGAGTGGCAGGGGGCGAGTTCCCCGGGGCCCCAGCATTTT
. 13 many TRBJ1-5 TRBV6-2/TRBV6-3 CASAPGPNQPQHF TGTGCCAGCGCCCCGGGACCTAATCAGCCCCAGCATTTT
TRBD2 15 many TRBJ2-7 TRBV20-1 CSARDWTSVTYEQYF TGCAGTGCTAGAGACTGGACTAGTGTCACCTACGAGCAGTACTTC
. 13 . TRBJ1-4 TRBV20-1 CSASRRINEKLFF TGCAGTGCTAGTAGGCGGATTAATGAAAAACTGTTTTTT
TRBD2 15 . TRBJ2-2 TRBV27 CASSPSGTSSGELFF TGTGCCAGCAGTCCTAGCGGGACCAGTTCCGGGGAGCTGTTTTTT
TRBD1 13 . TRBJ1-4 TRBV7-8 CASSVRQGQKLFF TGTGCCAGCAGCGTGCGACAGGGCCAAAAACTGTTTTTT
. 13 . TRBJ1-2 TRBV27 CASRSGAGGGYTF TGTGCCAGCAGATCAGGAGCGGGCGGTGGCTACACCTTC
TRBD2 17 . TRBJ2-3 TRBV11-2 CASTPKRTSGNTDTQYF TGTGCCAGTACCCCAAAACGGACTAGCGGCAACACAGATACGCAGTATTTT
. 12 many TRBJ1-1 TRBV2 CASQYWGTEAFF TGTGCCAGCCAATACTGGGGCACTGAAGCTTTCTTT
. 14 few TRBJ2-7 TRBV6-1 CASTKGLLGDEQYF TGTGCCAGCACCAAGGGTCTACTGGGCGACGAGCAGTACTTC
. 14 . TRBJ2-4 TRBV28 CASSLGRGKNIQYF TGTGCCAGCAGTTTAGGGCGAGGCAAAAACATTCAGTACTTC
TRBD1 16 many TRBJ2-2 TRBV3-1 CASSQEGTANTGELFF TGTGCCAGCAGCCAAGAGGGGACAGCGAACACCGGGGAGCTGTTTTTT